The sample holds many counts of the clone carrying this TCR beta chain. Its antigen is undetermined. The time point here: newly diagnosed GD, antithyroid drugs for less than 3 months. The authors made the TCR library using RNA they extracted from PBMCs. These data originate in a study of regulatory T cells in long-lasting Graves disease. iRepertoire HTBI primers and Arm-PCR of CDR3 regions built TCR beta libraries. TCRdb used MiXCR to reprocess the multiplex PCR reads, holding one entry per CDR3 protein. Here the sample spans 550,000 to 650,000 distinct CDR3 sequences, around 15% being singletons. The CDR3 loop spans 16 amino acids. Germline-derived CDR1 and CDR2 are SGHRS and YFSETQ. V was pared by 3 bases and J by 9 bases, with 24 bases between. Study observations and caveats: There were preferences for TRBV28, TRBJ1-2 and TRBJ2-5 in persistent disease.

The same sample was also used in a study of T cells in Graves' hyperthyroidism and ophthalmopathy. That source reports: Clinical symptoms, serum thyroxine and TRAb, thyroid ultrasound and orbital computed tomography together formed the diagnostic basis.

The sequence came from a man younger than 30 with Graves disease. V is TRBV5-1 and J is TRBJ1-1; D gene ambiguous. Here the sequenced sample was peripheral blood mononuclear cells (PBMCs), taken at new diagnosis, from a patient treated with antithyroid drugs. The CDR3 region is CASSSFLTGRSPQAFF. CDR3 in DNA: TGCGCCAGCAGCTCATTCCTTACGGGCCGAAGTCCTCAAGCTTTCTTT.